Listed below are T cell receptor beta chains from one sample, sequenced in a study of identifying expanded T cells in peripheral blood. Sequencing used immunoSEQ multiplex PCR; TCRdb keeps in-frame clones, though not all of them. Of approximately 140,000 clones listed, 80% to 90% were seen once; the top ten hold 8% to 9%. Sequenced material: blood. These receptors were taken from a person aged 18 to 70 in good health. The CDR3 runs from the conserved cysteine through the conserved F or W. Fields, in order: D gene, clone size, V gene, J gene, CDR3 DNA, CDR3 protein. The D gene is left open where the match is weak. Clone sizes are given selectively: once, few, many, or a class where the clone is expanded.

TRBD2	.	TRBV7-3	TRBJ2-1	TGTGCCAGCAGCCCCAACCCGGGGGGAGCGCAGGAGCAGTTCTTC	CASSPNPGGAQEQFF
.	.	TRBV19	TRBJ2-1	TGTGCCAGTAGTATTGGCCGAGGGGAGTCCTACAATGAGCAGTTCTTC	CASSIGRGESYNEQFF
.	once	TRBV7-2	TRBJ2-3	TGTGCCAGCAGCTTAATTTCAGAGTCCACAGATACGCAGTATTTT	CASSLISESTDTQYF
TRBD2	.	TRBV4-1	TRBJ2-3	TGCGCCAGCAGCCTCGGGACTAGCGGATCGGGCACAGATACGCAGTATTTT	CASSLGTSGSGTDTQYF
.	few	TRBV27	TRBJ1-2	TGTGCCAGCAGTTGGACGCGGGATTTGGGCGGCTACACCTTC	CASSWTRDLGGYTF
.	.	TRBV6-5	TRBJ2-3	TGTGCCAGCAGTTACGGGTTGGGAACCCGCGGAGATACGCAGTATTTT	CASSYGLGTRGDTQYF
.	.	TRBV7-2	TRBJ1-3	TGTGCCAGCAGCTTAGTCGCAGGGTATGGAAACACCATATATTTT	CASSLVAGYGNTIYF
.	once	TRBV6-5	TRBJ1-5	TGTGCCAGCAGTTGGTCAGGGTGGGGTCAGCCCCAGCATTTT	CASSWSGWGQPQHF
.	once	TRBV18	TRBJ1-2	TGTGCCACCCAAGACGGATTCGCTAACTATGGCTACACCTTC	CATQDGFANYGYTF
.	.	TRBV28	TRBJ2-1	TGTGCCAGCACCCCTACGTTGAATGAGCAGTTCTTC	CASTPTLNEQFF
TRBD1	.	TRBV4-3	TRBJ2-7	TGCGCCAGCAGCCAGGGACAGTTCTACGAGCAGTACTTC	CASSQGQFYEQYF
TRBD1	.	TRBV6-6	TRBJ1-2	TGTGCCAGCAGCCCGAAGATCGGACAGGCGTATGGCTACACCTTC	CASSPKIGQAYGYTF
.	.	TRBV28	TRBJ1-1	TGTGCCAGCACTCTAGGGGGATACCCTGAAGCTTTCTTT	CASTLGGYPEAFF
.	.	TRBV4-1	TRBJ2-2	TGCGCCAGCAGCCAAGATAGGGAAGGGAGCGGCACCGGGGAGCTGTTTTTT	CASSQDREGSGTGELFF
TRBD1	.	TRBV7-3	TRBJ1-2	TGTGCCAGCAGCGCTGATCATGCGGGACAGGGAAACGGCTACACCTTC	CASSADHAGQGNGYTF
TRBD1	.	TRBV2	TRBJ1-2	TGTGCCAGCAACGGACAGGGGTATGGCTACACCTTC	CASNGQGYGYTF
.	.	TRBV6-8	TRBJ1-5	TGTGCCAGCAGTGCCAGACAGGGCAATCAGCCCCAGCATTTT	CASSARQGNQPQHF
.	.	TRBV5-5	TRBJ1-3	TGTGCCAGCAGCTTCGGCCGGCTCTCTGGAAACACCATATATTTT	CASSFGRLSGNTIYF
.	.	TRBV14	TRBJ1-2	TGTGCCAGCAGCCAAGACCTCTATGGCTACACCTTC	CASSQDLYGYTF
TRBD2	few	TRBV23-1	TRBJ2-7	TGCGCCAGCAGTCCTGGCGGGGGCTCCTACGAGCAGTACTTC	CASSPGGGSYEQYF
.	.	TRBV4-3	TRBJ1-3	TGCGCCAGCAGCCAGGCCGTATCCCCCCCCTCTGGAAACACCATATATTTT	CASSQAVSPPSGNTIYF
.	.	TRBV15	TRBJ2-1	TGTGCCACCAGCAGAGAACCGACAGCCTCCTACAATGAGCAGTTCTTC	CATSREPTASYNEQFF
TRBD1	.	TRBV7-3	TRBJ2-7	TGTGCCAGCAGCTCATTTCCGGGACAGGAGTACGAGCAGTACTTC	CASSSFPGQEYEQYF
.	.	TRBV6-1	TRBJ1-5	TGTGCCACCACACCAGCGCTCAATCAGCCCCAGCATTTT	CATTPALNQPQHF
.	.	TRBV2	TRBJ2-2	TGTGCCAGCAGTGAAGCTGCAGGGGTCGGGGAGCTGTTTTTT	CASSEAAGVGELFF
.	.	TRBV2	TRBJ1-6	TGTGCCAGCAGTGTAAGGGGGAATTCACCCCTCCACTTT	CASSVRGNSPLHF
.	.	TRBV10-2	TRBJ2-7	TGCGCCAGCAGTGAGTTCGGGGGAACCACCTACGAGCAGTACTTC	CASSEFGGTTYEQYF
.	.	TRBV11-2	TRBJ2-7	TGTGCCAGCAGCTTAGGTCTATCGGGTGGGTACGAGCAGTACTTC	CASSLGLSGGYEQYF
.	.	TRBV7-2	TRBJ1-6	TGTGCCAGCAGCTCCTCGCCCGCCAGGGGAAATTCACCCCTCCACTTT	CASSSSPARGNSPLHF